Below are 2 T cell receptor beta chains sequenced from a single sample in a study of post-analysis software for immune sequencing data. Whole-study findings and limits: Five TRBV segments occurring more often in patients than controls included TRBV5-6, TRBV5-1 and TRBV20-1.

Which antigens these TCRs recognize remains unknown. Unique molecular identifiers featured in each of the TCR beta cDNA libraries. TCRdb re-called the PCR reads through MiXCR, storing one row per CDR3 protein. The table shows hundreds of thousands of distinct CDR3 sequences, with just under 30% occurring only once. The sequenced material came from blood. These TCRs come from a girl aged 5-17 years with multiple sclerosis.

This clonotype has ten or more counts. The rearrangement links TRBV5-1 to TRBJ2-1; D ambiguous. The CDR3 is made up of 12 amino acids. Per the germline V gene, CDR1 is SGHRS and CDR2 is YFSETQ. V was cut by 1 base and J by 10 bases, with 9 bases left in between. CDR3 DNA sequence: TGCGCCAGCAGCTTGTTCCCAACGGAGCAGTTCTTC. Translation: CASSLFPTEQFF.

The table lists this clonotype with a count of one. This chain connects TRBV6-5 to TRBJ2-7, with a tentative D call TRBD2 (7 bases). The CDR3 sequence is 15 residues long. Germline values: CDR1 MNHEY, CDR2 SVGAGI. V was trimmed by 9 bases and J by 7 bases, leaving 25 bases between them. Written as DNA, the CDR3 is TGTGCCAGTAAACCTTCGCGGGGGCCAGTTAATGAGCAGTACTTC. The encoded protein is CASKPSRGPVNEQYF.